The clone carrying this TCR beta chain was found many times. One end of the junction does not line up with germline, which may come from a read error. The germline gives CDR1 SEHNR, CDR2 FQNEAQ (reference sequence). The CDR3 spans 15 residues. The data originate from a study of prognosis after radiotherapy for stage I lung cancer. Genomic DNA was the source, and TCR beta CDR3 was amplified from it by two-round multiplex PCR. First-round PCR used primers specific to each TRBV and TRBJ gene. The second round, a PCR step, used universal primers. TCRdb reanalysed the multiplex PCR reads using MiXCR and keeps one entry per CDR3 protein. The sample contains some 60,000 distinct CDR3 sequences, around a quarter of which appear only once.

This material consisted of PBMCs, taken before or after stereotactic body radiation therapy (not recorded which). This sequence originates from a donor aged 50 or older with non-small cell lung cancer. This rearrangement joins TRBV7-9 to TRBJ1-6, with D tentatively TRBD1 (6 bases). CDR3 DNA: TGTGCCAGCAGCTTCATCGGGGGCCAGGGGTCACCCTTCCACTTT. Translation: CASSFIGGQGSPFHF.